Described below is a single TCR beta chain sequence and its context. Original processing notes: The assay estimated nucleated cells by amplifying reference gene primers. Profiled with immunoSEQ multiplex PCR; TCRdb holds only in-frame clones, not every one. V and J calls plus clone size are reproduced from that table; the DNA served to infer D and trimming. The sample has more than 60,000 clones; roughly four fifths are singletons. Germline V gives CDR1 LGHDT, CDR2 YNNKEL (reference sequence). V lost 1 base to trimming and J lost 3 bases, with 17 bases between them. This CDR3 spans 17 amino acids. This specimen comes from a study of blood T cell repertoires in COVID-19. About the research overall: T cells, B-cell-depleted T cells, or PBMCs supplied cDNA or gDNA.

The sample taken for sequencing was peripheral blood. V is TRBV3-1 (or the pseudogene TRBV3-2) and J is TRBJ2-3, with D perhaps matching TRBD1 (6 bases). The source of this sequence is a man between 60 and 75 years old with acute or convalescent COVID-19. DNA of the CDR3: TGTGCCAGCAGCCAAGCCCACAGGGTCGAGGAAACAGATACGCAGTATTTT. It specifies CASSQAHRVEETDTQYF.